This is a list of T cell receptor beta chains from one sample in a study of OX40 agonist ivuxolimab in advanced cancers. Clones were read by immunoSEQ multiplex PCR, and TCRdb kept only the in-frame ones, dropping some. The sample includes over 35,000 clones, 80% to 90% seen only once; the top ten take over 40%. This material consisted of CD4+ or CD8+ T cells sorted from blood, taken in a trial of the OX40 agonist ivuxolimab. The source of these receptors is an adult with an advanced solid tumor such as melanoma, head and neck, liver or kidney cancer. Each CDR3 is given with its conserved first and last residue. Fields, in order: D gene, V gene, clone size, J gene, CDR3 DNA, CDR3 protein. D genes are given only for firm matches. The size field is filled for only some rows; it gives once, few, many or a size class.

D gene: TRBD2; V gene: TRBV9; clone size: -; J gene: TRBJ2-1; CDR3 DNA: TGTGCCAGCAGCCCCCGGGTAGCGGGGGTATCCTACAATGAGCAGTTCTTC; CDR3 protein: CASSPRVAGVSYNEQFF
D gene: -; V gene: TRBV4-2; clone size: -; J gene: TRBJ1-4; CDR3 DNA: TGTGCCAGCAGCCAAGAGGCAGGGGTTAATGAAAAACTGTTTTTT; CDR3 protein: CASSQEAGVNEKLFF
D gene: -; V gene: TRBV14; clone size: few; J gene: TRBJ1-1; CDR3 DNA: TGTGCCAGCAGCCAAGCATACACTGAAGCTTTCTTT; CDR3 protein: CASSQAYTEAFF
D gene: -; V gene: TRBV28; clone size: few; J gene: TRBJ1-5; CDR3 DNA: TGTGCCAGCAGCCTTACCACAGGGACCCAGCCCCAGCATTTT; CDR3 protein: CASSLTTGTQPQHF
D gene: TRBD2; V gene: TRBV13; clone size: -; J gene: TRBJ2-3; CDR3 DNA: TGTGCCAGCTGTACTAGCGGGGCGGCAGATACGCAGTATTTT; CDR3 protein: CASCTSGAADTQYF
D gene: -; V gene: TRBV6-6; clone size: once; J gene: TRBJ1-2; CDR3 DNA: TGTGCCAGTGAATCCCGCGAGGTTGGCTACACCTTC; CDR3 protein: CASESREVGYTF
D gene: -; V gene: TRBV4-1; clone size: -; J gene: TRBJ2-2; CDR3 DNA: TGCGCCAGCAGCTACGACCCCACCGGGGAGCTGTTTTTT; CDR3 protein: CASSYDPTGELFF
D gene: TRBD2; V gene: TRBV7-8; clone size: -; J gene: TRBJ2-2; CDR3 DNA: TGTGCCAGCAGCTTAAATGTGGAGGGAAGGGGTAGCGGGTACACCGGGGAGCTGTTTTTT; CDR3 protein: CASSLNVEGRGSGYTGELFF
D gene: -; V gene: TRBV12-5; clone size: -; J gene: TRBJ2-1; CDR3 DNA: TGTGCTAGTGGTCCCCATCCGTGGGAGCAGTTCTTC; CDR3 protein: CASGPHPWEQFF
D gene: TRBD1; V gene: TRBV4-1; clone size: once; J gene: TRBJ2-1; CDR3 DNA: TGCGCCAGCAGCCAAGAAAGACAGGGAGCGGTCAATGAGCAGTTCTTC; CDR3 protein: CASSQERQGAVNEQFF
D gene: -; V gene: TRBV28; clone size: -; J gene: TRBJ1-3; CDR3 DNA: TGTGCCAGCTACACGGGCCGCTCCGCTGGAAACACCATATATTTT; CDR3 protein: CASYTGRSAGNTIYF
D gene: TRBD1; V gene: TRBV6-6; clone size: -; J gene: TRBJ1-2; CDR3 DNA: TGTGCCAGCAGTAATCAGGGGGACTATGGCTACACCTTC; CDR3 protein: CASSNQGDYGYTF
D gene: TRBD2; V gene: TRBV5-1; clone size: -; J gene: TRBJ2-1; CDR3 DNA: TGCGCCAGCAGCGGGACTAACCATGAGCAGTTCTTC; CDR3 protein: CASSGTNHEQFF
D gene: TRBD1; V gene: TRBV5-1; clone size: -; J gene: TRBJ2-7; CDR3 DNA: TGCGCCAGCAGTTGGGACAGGGGCAACGAGCAGTACTTC; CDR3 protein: CASSWDRGNEQYF
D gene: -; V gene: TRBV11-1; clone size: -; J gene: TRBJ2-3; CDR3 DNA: TGTGCCAGCAGCTTAGTACCCCCTAGCACAGATACGCAGTATTTT; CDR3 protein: CASSLVPPSTDTQYF
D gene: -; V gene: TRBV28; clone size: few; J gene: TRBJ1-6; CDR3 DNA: TGTGCCAGCAGTTTGAGTTACTCACCCCTCCACTTT; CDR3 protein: CASSLSYSPLHF
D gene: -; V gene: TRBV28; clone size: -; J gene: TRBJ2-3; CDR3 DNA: TGTGCCAGCGTAGGGGGGGGCACAGATACGCAGTATTTT; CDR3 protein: CASVGGGTDTQYF
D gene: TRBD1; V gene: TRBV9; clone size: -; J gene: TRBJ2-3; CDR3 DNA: TGTGCCAGCAGCGCTACAGGGGCCGTTCCTAGCACAGATACGCAGTATTTT; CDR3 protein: CASSATGAVPSTDTQYF
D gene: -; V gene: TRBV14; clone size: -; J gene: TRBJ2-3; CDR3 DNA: TGTGCCAGCAGCCAAGAGGCGGTTCCCACAGATACGCAGTATTTT; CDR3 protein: CASSQEAVPTDTQYF
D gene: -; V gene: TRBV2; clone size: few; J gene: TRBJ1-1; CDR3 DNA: TGTGCCAGCAGCTCTCCCGGGGGGGCAGGGAGGGCTGAAGCTTTCTTT; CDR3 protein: CASSSPGGAGRAEAFF
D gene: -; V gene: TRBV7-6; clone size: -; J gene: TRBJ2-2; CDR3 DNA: TGTGCCAGCAGCCCCAAGATCCGAACCGGGGAGCTGTTTTTT; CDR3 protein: CASSPKIRTGELFF
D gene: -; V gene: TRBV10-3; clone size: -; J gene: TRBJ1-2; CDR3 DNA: TGTGCCATCAGGCCCCCCTCAACCTTAAACTATGGCTACACCTTC; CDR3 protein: CAIRPPSTLNYGYTF
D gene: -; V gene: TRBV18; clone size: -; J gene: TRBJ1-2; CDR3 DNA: TGTGCCAGCTCACTCGACGCCGCCTATGGCTACACCTTC; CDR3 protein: CASSLDAAYGYTF
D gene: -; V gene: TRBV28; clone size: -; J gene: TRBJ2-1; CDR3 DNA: TGTGCCAGCAGTTTTTCGTCTAACCCCTACAATGAGCAGTTCTTC; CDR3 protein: CASSFSSNPYNEQFF
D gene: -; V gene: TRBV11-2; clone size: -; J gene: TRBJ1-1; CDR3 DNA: TGTGCCAGCAGCTGGGGGAGTGAAGCTTTCTTT; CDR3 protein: CASSWGSEAFF
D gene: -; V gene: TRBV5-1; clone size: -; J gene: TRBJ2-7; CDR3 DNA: TGCGCCAGCTCCCCGGGACAATCCTACGAGCAGTACTTC; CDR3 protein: CASSPGQSYEQYF
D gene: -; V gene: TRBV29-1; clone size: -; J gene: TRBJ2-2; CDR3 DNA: TGCAGCGTTGAAGATCTTGCTACTAACACCGGGGAGCTGTTTTTT; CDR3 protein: CSVEDLATNTGELFF
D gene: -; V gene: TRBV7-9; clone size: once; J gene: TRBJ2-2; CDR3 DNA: TGTGCCAGCGGGGACGCCGGGGAGCTGTTTTTT; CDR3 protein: CASGDAGELFF
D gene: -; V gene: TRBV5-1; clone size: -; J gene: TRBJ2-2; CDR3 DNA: TGCGCCAGCAGCCCCGTCTCGGAGGCCGGGGAGCTGTTTTTT; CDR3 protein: CASSPVSEAGELFF
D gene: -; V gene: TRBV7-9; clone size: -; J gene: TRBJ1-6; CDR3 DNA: TGTGCCAGCAGCTTAGTAGGTTCACCCCTCCACTTT; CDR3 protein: CASSLVGSPLHF
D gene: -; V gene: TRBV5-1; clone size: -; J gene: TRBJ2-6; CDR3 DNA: TGCGCCAGCAGCTTGTACTCTGGGGCCAACGTCCTGACTTTC; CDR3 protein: CASSLYSGANVLTF
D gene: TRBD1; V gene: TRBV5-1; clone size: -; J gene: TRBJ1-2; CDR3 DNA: TGCGCCAGCAGTCCGGACAGGGGAAGGATGATATATGGCTACACCTTC; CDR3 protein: CASSPDRGRMIYGYTF
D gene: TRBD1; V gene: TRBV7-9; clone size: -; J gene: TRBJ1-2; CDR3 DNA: TGTGCCAGCAGCTCGGACAGGGATGGCTACACCTTC; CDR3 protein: CASSSDRDGYTF
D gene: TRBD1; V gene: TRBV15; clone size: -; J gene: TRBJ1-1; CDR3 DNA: TGTGCCACCAGCGGGACAGGTATTAACACTGAAGCTTTCTTT; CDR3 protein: CATSGTGINTEAFF
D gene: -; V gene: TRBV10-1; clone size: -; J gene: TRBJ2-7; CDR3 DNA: TGCGCCAGCAGTTTCCCCTACTTCCAAGACAGGCTGACCTACGAGCAGTACTTC; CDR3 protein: CASSFPYFQDRLTYEQYF